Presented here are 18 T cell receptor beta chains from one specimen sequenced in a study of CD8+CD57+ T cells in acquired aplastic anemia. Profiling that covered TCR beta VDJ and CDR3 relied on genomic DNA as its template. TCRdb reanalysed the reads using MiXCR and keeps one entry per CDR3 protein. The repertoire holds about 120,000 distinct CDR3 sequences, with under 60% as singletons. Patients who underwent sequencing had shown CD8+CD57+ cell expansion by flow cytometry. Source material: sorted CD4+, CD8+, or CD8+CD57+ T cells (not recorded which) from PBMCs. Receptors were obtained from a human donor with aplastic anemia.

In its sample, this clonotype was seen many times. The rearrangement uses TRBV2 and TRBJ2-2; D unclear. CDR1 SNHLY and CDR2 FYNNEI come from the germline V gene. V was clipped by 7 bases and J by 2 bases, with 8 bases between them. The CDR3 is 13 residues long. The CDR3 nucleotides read TGTGCCAGCATACTCCGTAACACCGGGGAGCTGTTTTTT. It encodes CASILRNTGELFF.

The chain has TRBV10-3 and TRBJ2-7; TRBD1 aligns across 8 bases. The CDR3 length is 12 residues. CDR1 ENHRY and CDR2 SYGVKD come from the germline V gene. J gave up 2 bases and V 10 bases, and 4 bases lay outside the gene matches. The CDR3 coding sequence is TGTGCCAGCATGGGACAGGCCTACGAGCAGTACTTC. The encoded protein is CASMGQAYEQYF.

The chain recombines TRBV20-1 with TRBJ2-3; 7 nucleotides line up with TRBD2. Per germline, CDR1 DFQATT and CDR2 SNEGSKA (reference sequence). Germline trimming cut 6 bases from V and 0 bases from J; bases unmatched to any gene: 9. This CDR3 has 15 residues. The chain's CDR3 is CSARGDPASTDTQYF. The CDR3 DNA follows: TGCAGTGCCCGGGGGGACCCAGCTAGCACAGATACGCAGTATTTT.

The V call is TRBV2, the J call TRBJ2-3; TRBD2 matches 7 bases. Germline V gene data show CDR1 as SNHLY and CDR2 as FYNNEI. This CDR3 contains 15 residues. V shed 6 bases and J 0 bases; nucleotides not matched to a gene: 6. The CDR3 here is CASSESGTSTDTQYF. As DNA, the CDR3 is TGTGCCAGCAGCGAAAGCGGGACTAGCACAGATACGCAGTATTTT.

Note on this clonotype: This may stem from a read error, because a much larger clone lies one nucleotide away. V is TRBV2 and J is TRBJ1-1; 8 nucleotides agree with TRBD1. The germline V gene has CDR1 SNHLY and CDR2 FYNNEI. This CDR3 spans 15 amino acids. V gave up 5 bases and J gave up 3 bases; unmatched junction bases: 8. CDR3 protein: CASSWGQVGDTEAFF. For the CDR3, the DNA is TGTGCCAGCAGTTGGGGACAGGTAGGAGACACTGAAGCTTTCTTT.

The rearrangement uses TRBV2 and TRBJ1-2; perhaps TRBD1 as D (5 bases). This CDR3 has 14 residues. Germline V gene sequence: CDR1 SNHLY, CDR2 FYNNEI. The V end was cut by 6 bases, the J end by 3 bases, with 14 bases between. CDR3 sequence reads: CASRPTGTHYGYTF. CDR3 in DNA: TGTGCCAGCAGGCCAACCGGGACTCACTATGGCTACACCTTC.

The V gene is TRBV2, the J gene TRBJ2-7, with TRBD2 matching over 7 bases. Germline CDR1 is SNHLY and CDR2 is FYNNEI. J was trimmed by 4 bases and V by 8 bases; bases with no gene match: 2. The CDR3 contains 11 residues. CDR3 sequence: CASVGGYEQYF. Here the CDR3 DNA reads TGTGCCAGCGTGGGGGGGTACGAGCAGTACTTC.

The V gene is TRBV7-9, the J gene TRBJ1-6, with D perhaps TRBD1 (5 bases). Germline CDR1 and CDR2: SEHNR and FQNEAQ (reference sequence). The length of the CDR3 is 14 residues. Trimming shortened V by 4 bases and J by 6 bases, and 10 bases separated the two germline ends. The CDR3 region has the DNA TGTGCCAGCAGCTCACAGGCCTTTAATTCACCCCTCCACTTT. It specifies CASSSQAFNSPLHF.

CDR3 residues: CSARDDGGGAVNEQFF. CDR3 nucleotides: TGCAGTGCTAGAGATGACGGCGGGGGGGCCGTGAATGAGCAGTTCTTC. The chain links TRBV20-1 to TRBJ2-1, with 9 bases aligning to TRBD2. The junction had 10 bases not matched to a gene; V was cut back by 0 bases and J by 7 bases. The CDR3 extends over 16 amino acids. Germline CDR1 is DFQATT and CDR2 is SNEGSKA (reference sequence).

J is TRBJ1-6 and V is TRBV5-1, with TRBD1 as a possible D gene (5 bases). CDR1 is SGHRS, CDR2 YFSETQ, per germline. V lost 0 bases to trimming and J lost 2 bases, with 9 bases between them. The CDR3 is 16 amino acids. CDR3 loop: CASSLVSGTYNSPLHF. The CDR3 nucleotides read TGCGCCAGCAGCTTGGTGTCAGGGACCTATAATTCACCCCTCCACTTT.

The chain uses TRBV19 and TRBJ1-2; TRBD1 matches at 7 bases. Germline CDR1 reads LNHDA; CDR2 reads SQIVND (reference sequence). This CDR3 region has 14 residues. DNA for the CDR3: TGTGTAGATGGGACAGTGCGGAGATGGAAGGGCTACACCTTC. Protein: CVDGTVRRWKGYTF.

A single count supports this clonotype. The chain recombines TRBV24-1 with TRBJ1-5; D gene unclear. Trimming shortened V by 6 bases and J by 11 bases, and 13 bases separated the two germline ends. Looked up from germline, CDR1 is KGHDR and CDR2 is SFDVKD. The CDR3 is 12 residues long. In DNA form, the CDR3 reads TGTGCCACCAGTAGCGGGATGGAGACCCAGCATTTT. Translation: CATSSGMETQHF.

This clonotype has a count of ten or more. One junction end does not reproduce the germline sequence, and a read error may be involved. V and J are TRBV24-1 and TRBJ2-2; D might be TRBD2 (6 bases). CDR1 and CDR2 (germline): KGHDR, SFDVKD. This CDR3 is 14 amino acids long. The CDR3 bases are TGTGCCATCAGTCTCGCGGGATGGTCCGGGGAGCTGTTTTTT. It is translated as CAISLAGWSGELFF.

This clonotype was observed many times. CDR3 bases: TGTGCCAGCAGTGAACAGGACAGGGGAGGGGGCACTGAAGCTTTCTTT. Encoded protein: CASSEQDRGGGTEAFF. The chain uses TRBV2 and TRBJ1-1; TRBD1 matches at 9 bases. V lost 2 bases to trimming and J lost 4 bases; unmatched junction nucleotides: 8. The germline CDR1 and CDR2 sequences are SNHLY and FYNNEI. There are 16 residues in the CDR3.

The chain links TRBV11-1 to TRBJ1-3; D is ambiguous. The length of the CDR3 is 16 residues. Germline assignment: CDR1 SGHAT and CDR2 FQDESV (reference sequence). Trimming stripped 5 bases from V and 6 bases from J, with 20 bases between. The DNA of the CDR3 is TGTGCCAGCAGCCTAGGAGGCGGGCTACTAGAAAACACCATATATTTT. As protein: CASSLGGGLLENTIYF.

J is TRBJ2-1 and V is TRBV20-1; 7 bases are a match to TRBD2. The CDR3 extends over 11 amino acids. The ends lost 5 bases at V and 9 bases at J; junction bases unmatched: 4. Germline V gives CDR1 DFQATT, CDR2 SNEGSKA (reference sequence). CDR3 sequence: CSAGVAGEQFF. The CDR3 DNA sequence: TGCAGTGCTGGAGTAGCGGGTGAGCAGTTCTTC.

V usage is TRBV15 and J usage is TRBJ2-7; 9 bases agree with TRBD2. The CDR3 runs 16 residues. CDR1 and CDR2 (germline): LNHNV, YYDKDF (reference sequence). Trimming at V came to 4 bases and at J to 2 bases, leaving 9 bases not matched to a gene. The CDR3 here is CATSIPAGGGTYEQYF. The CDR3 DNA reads TGTGCCACCAGCATCCCTGCGGGGGGGGGAACCTACGAGCAGTACTTC.

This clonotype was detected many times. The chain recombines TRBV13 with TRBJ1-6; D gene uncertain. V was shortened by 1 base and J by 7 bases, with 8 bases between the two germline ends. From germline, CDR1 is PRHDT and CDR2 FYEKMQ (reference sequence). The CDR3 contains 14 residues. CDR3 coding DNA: TGTGCCAGCAGCTTAGTCGCAGAGAATTCACCCCTCCACTTT. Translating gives CASSLVAENSPLHF.